One sample yielded the 19 T cell receptor beta chains listed below, sequenced in a study of early T cells in non-severe SARS-CoV-2 infection. Each CDR3 protein gets one entry after TCRdb re-called the 5' RACE reads with MiXCR. The sample lists some 91,000 distinct CDR3 sequences, more than 9.5% occurring once. The specimen comprised whole blood, sampled at baseline. These receptors came from an adult who was a healthcare worker with PCR-confirmed SARS-CoV-2 infection or an uninfected control (not recorded which).

This clonotype was counted only a few times. J is TRBJ2-2 and V is TRBV2, with D perhaps TRBD2 (6 bases). Per the germline V gene, CDR1 is SNHLY and CDR2 is FYNNEI. The CDR3 is 14 residues long. Trimming stripped 3 bases from V and 4 bases from J, with 9 bases between. Here the CDR3 DNA reads TGTGCCAGCAGTGATTTGGGAGGCACCGGGGAGCTGTTTTTT. It yields the protein CASSDLGGTGELFF. Looking up the rest from reference TRBV2 and TRBJ2-2 gives the full variable domain: EPEVTQTPSHQVTQMGQEVILRCVPISNHLYFYWYRQILGQKVEFLVSFYNNEISEKSEIFDDQFSVERPDGSNFTLKIRSTKLEDSAMYFCASSDLGGTGELFFGEGSRLTVL.

This clonotype was seen a handful of times. The chain carries TRBV6-2 or TRBV6-3 and TRBJ2-2, with 8 bases fitting TRBD1. Trimming removed 11 bases from V and 2 bases from J; junction bases left unmatched: 10. Germline V gene lookup returns CDR1 MNHEY and CDR2 SVGEGT. The CDR3 sequence is 15 residues long. CDR3 coding DNA: TGTGCCTCACGGCGGCAGGGGGCAAACACCGGGGAGCTGTTTTTT. Translating gives CASRRQGANTGELFF.

This clonotype has a count of ten or more. CDR3 sequence reads: CASSQAVTNEKLFF. CDR3 DNA sequence: TGTGCCAGCAGCCAAGCGGTGACTAATGAAAAACTGTTTTTT. This chain uses TRBV14 with TRBJ1-4; D gene unclear. This CDR3 has 14 residues. Looked up from germline, CDR1 is SGHDN and CDR2 is FVKESK. The V gene lost 1 base and the J gene lost 2 bases, with 5 bases spanning the gap.

This clonotype has at least ten counts. V gene TRBV20-1 combines with J gene TRBJ2-1, with 8 bases identical to TRBD1. This CDR3 has 16 amino acids. Germline values: CDR1 DFQATT, CDR2 SNEGSKA (reference sequence). In DNA form, the CDR3 reads TGCAGGGAAGCGACAGGGGTAGGCCCGAAAGGGCATGAGCAGTTCTTC. Protein: CREATGVGPKGHEQFF.

This clonotype was detected many times. At one end the junction does not follow the germline gene, possibly because of a read error. The rearrangement joins TRBV7-8 to TRBJ2-1; 7 nucleotides line up with TRBD1. The V gene's germline CDR1 is SGHVS and CDR2 FQNEAQ. The CDR3 extends over 17 amino acids. DNA of the CDR3: TGTGCCAGCAGCTTGGGTTTGGAAGGGGGCCAGGGGAATGGGCAGTTCTTC. Protein product: CASSLGLEGGQGNGQFF.

This sequence joins TRBV6-2 or TRBV6-3 and TRBJ2-3; a possible D gene is TRBD2 (5 bases). There are 13 residues in the CDR3. V shed 10 bases and J shed 0 bases, with 11 bases lying between them. Germline lookup yields CDR1 MNHEY and CDR2 SVGEGT. The CDR3 bases are TGTGCCAAGGGAGAGCTTAGCACAGATACGCAGTATTTT. It translates to CAKGELSTDTQYF.

This clonotype was observed a handful of times. The V gene is TRBV4-3, the J gene TRBJ1-2, with 9 bases identical to TRBD1. CDR1 is LGHNA, CDR2 YSLEER, per germline. The CDR3 sequence is 14 residues long. The V and J ends lost 2 bases and 6 bases, in that order; junction bases with no gene match: 4. CDR3: CASSQNTGGDGYTF. The CDR3 bases are TGCGCCAGCAGCCAAAATACAGGGGGCGATGGCTACACCTTC.

The chain employs TRBV5-1 and TRBJ2-1; D is unclear. This CDR3 is built from 16 residues. Germline CDR1 SGHRS, CDR2 YFSETQ. V lost 1 base, J lost 0 bases, and 11 bases lay in between. The CDR3 reads CASSLFSAGSYNEQFF. For the CDR3, the DNA is TGCGCCAGCAGCTTGTTTTCCGCCGGCTCCTACAATGAGCAGTTCTTC.

This clonotype was seen ten or more times. This rearrangement joins TRBV12-3 or TRBV12-4 to TRBJ2-5; TRBD2 matches 11 bases. The CDR3 contains 16 residues. After removal of 4 bases from V and 10 bases from J, the junction contained 14 bases not matched to a gene. The CDR3 bases are TGTGCCAGCAGTTCACCCACCTGGACTAGCGGGTTCAGCCAGTACTTC. This codes for CASSSPTWTSGFSQYF.

J is TRBJ2-3 and V is TRBV30; 11 positions agree with TRBD2. The ends lost 0 bases at V and 3 bases at J; junction bases unmatched: 5. Germline CDR1 and CDR2: GTSNPN and SVGIG (reference sequence). The CDR3 consists of 16 residues. CDR3 sequence reads: CAWSVLRLAGTDTQYF. The CDR3 region has the DNA TGTGCCTGGAGTGTACTCCGACTAGCGGGAACAGATACGCAGTATTTT. Full variable domain (missing parts from reference TRBV30 and TRBJ2-3): SQTIHQWPATLVQPVGSPLSLECTVEGTSNPNLYWYRQAAGRGLQLLFYSVGIGQISSEVPQNLSASRPQDRQFILSSKKLLLSDSGFYLCAWSVLRLAGTDTQYFGPGTRLTVL.

This chain connects TRBV10-3 to TRBJ1-1; D call uncertain. Germline loops: CDR1 ENHRY, CDR2 SYGVKD. The CDR3 runs 13 residues. V shed 4 bases and J shed 1 base, with 7 bases lying between them. As DNA, the CDR3 is TGTGCCATCAGTGGCGCGGGGAACACTGAAGCTTTCTTT. It specifies CAISGAGNTEAFF.

A few counts support this clonotype. The rearrangement links TRBV7-9 to TRBJ2-5; D ambiguous. In germline, CDR1 is SEHNR, CDR2 FQNEAQ (reference sequence). The CDR3 totals 14 residues. V gave up 4 bases and J gave up 2 bases, with 11 bases separating them. CDR3 coding DNA: TGTGCCAGCAGCTGGAGAGCAGATCAAGAGACCCAGTACTTC. This gives the protein CASSWRADQETQYF.

This clonotype has at least ten counts. V gene TRBV18 combines with J gene TRBJ2-7, with a possible D match to TRBD2 (7 bases). The CDR3 contains 14 residues. V was shortened by 2 bases and J by 5 bases, with 13 bases between the two germline ends. The germline CDR1 and CDR2 sequences are KGHSH and LQKENI. CDR3 loop: CASSPAGAKHEQYF. DNA for the CDR3: TGTGCCAGCTCACCAGCGGGGGCGAAGCACGAGCAGTACTTC.

This clonotype was observed many times. The V and J genes are TRBV5-5 and TRBJ2-3; D not resolved. The germline V and J ends were trimmed by 0 bases and 1 base, with 12 bases remaining between them. Germline V gives CDR1 SGHKS, CDR2 YYEKEE (reference sequence). The CDR3 consists of 16 residues. The CDR3 DNA sequence: TGTGCCAGCAGCTTGGCTTTGGGATCTGGCACAGATACGCAGTATTTT. Encoded protein: CASSLALGSGTDTQYF. Supplemented by reference TRBV5-5 and TRBJ2-3, the full variable domain reads DAGVTQSPTHLIKTRGQQVTLRCSPISGHKSVSWYQQVLGQGPQFIFQYYEKEERGRGNFPDRFSARQFPNYSSELNVNALLLGDSALYLCASSLALGSGTDTQYFGPGTRLTVL.

This clonotype has ten or more counts. V usage is TRBV2 and J usage is TRBJ2-7; 8 nucleotides match TRBD1. The V segment lost 6 bases and the J segment 7 bases; nucleotides outside the gene matches: 2. This CDR3 spans 11 amino acids. The V gene's germline CDR1 is SNHLY and CDR2 FYNNEI. The CDR3 nucleotides read TGTGCCAGCAGGGACAGGGCAGAGCAGTACTTC. Protein: CASRDRAEQYF.

In its sample, this clonotype was seen a few times. The rearrangement links TRBV5-8 to TRBJ1-2; D remains ambiguous. The V end lost 2 bases, the J end lost 7 bases, and 9 bases lay between the germline ends. This CDR3 comprises 12 residues. Germline CDR1 SGHTS, CDR2 YDEGEE. CDR3 residues: CASSFRQAGYTF. CDR3 in DNA: TGTGCCAGCAGCTTCCGCCAGGCTGGCTACACCTTC.

This clonotype has ten or more counts. The chain recombines TRBV12-3 or TRBV12-4 with TRBJ2-3; 7 nucleotides line up with TRBD2. The V gene end was trimmed by 1 base and the J gene end by 4 bases; junction bases not matched to a gene: 14. CDR3 length equals 18 residues. The CDR3 nucleotides read TGTGCCAGCAGTTTAGGGCCCGCGGCTAGCGGTAGGCCAGATACGCAGTATTTT. It specifies CASSLGPAASGRPDTQYF.

This clonotype was recorded at least ten times. The chain employs TRBV6-5 and TRBJ2-1; TRBD2 might be the D (5 bases). CDR1 and CDR2 from the germline V gene are MNHEY and SVGAGI. V lost 5 bases and J 0 bases, leaving 14 bases between the germline ends. The CDR3 runs to 16 residues. Here the CDR3 reads CASSRSGYSSYNEQFF. In DNA, the CDR3 is TGTGCCAGCAGTCGAAGCGGTTATAGCTCCTACAATGAGCAGTTCTTC.

This clonotype was seen repeatedly, ten times or more. The chain links TRBV4-3 to TRBJ1-1; TRBD1 might be the D (5 bases). Trimming stripped 0 bases from V and 11 bases from J, with 25 bases between. The length of the CDR3 is 17 residues. Germline assignment: CDR1 LGHNA and CDR2 YSLEER. The CDR3 here is CASSQDRGFGRDGLAFF. DNA for the CDR3: TGCGCCAGCAGCCAAGATCGGGGGTTTGGTAGGGATGGTTTGGCTTTCTTT.